This entry features one T cell receptor beta chain sequence. Its antigen remains unknown. The entry originates in a study of shared clonotypes between healthy human individuals. Naive-designated CD8 cells lacked CD45RO, were positively enriched for CCR7, and omitted terminally differentiated effector memory CD45RA+ cells. Whole-study findings and limits: Sequencing depth was expected to affect clonotype sharing among donors. Generation probability values for non-shared clonotypes were lower than those for clonotypes shared by all four donors.

Produced via immunoSEQ multiplex PCR; TCRdb's table is partial and in-frame only. The sample lists about 2.1 million clones, roughly 95% occurring once. This receptor was taken from a man aged 18 to 29 in good health. Some clones in this sample may be carry-over from other donors' samples. The sequencing input was naive CD8+ T cells from PBMCs.

The CDR3 nucleotides are TGTGCCAGCAGCCCCCTGCCCGTCTGGGAAGCTTTCTTT. It is translated as CASSPLPVWEAFF. This chain uses TRBV28 with TRBJ1-1; D gene unclear. Germline assignment: CDR1 MDHEN and CDR2 SYDVKM. Trimming left V 6 bases short and J 8 bases short, with 16 bases between. This CDR3 is 13 amino acids long.